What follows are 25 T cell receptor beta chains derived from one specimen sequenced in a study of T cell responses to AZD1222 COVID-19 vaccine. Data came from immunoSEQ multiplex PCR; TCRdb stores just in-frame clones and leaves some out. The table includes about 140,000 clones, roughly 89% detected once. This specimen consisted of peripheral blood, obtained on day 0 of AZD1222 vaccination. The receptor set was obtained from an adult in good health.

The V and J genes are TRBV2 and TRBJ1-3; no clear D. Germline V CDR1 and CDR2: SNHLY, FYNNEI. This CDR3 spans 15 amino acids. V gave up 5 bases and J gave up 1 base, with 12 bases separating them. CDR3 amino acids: CASSPDVVSGNTIYF. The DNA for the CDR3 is TGTGCCAGCAGTCCGGACGTAGTTTCTGGAAACACCATATATTTT.

The DNA for the CDR3 is TGTGCCAGCAGCTTAGTGGGGCTACTAAAACGGGAGACCCAGTACTTC. This translates into CASSLVGLLKRETQYF. The rearrangement uses TRBV7-9 and TRBJ2-5; D is possibly TRBD1 (5 bases). Looked up from germline, CDR1 is SEHNR and CDR2 is FQNEAQ (reference sequence). CDR3 length equals 16 residues. Trimming cost V 1 base and J 5 bases, with 17 bases left between them.

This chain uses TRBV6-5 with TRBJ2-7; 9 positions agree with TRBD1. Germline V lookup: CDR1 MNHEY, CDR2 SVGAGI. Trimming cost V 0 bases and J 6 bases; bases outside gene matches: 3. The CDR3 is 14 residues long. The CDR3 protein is CASSYSTGGREQYF. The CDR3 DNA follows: TGTGCCAGCAGTTACTCGACAGGGGGGCGCGAGCAGTACTTC.

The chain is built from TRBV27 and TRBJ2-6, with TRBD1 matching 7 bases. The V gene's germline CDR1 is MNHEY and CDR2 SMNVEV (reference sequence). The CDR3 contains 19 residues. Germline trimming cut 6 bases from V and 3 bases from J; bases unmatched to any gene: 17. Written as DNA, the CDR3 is TGTGCCAGCAGCCTTCACCCCGGGACAGCGCAGGTTGGGGCCAACGTCCTGACTTTC. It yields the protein CASSLHPGTAQVGANVLTF.

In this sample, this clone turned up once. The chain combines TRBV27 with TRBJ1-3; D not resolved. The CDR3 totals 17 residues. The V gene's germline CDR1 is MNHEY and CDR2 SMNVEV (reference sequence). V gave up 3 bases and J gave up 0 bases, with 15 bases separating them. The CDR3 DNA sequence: TGTGCCAGCAGTTTTCGCCCGCCAGGATTCTCTGGAAACACCATATATTTT. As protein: CASSFRPPGFSGNTIYF.

Here the CDR3 reads CASSDGRVAGNTIYF. CDR3 sequence (DNA): TGTGCCAGCAGTGATGGCAGGGTCGCTGGAAACACCATATATTTT. The V and J genes are TRBV2 and TRBJ1-3; a possible D gene is TRBD1 (5 bases). This CDR3 has 15 residues. Deletions cut 3 bases from V and 2 bases from J, with 11 bases between. Germline CDR1 SNHLY, CDR2 FYNNEI.

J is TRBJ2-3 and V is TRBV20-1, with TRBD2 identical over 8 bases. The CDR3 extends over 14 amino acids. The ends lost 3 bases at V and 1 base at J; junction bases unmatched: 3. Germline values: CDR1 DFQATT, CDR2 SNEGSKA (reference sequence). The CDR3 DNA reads TGCAGTGCTAGTACTAGCGGTCGCACAGATACGCAGTATTTT. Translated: CSASTSGRTDTQYF.

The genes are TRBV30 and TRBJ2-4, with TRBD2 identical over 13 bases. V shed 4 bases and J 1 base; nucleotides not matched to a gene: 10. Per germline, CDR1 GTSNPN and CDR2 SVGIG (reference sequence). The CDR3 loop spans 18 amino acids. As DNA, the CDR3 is TGTGCCTGGAACACTCGGACTAGCGGGAGAGGTGCCAAAAACATTCAGTACTTC. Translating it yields CAWNTRTSGRGAKNIQYF.

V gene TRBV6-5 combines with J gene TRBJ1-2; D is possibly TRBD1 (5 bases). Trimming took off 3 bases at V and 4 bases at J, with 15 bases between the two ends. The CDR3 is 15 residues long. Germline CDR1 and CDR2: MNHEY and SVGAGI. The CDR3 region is CASSYVGGTSYGYTF. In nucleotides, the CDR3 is TGTGCCAGCAGTTATGTGGGGGGTACGAGCTATGGCTACACCTTC.

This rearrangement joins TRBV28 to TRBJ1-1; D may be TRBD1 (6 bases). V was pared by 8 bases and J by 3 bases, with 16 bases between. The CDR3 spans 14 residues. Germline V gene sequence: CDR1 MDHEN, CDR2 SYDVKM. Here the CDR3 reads CASLRAGEYTEAFF. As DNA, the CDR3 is TGTGCCAGCCTCAGGGCAGGGGAGTACACTGAAGCTTTCTTT.

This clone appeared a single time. This CDR3 is CAISGTASTTTQYF. CDR3 coding DNA: TGTGCCATCAGTGGGACAGCCAGTACTACTACGCAGTATTTT. V is TRBV10-3 and J is TRBJ2-3, with a tentative D call TRBD1 (6 bases). The V and J ends lost 4 bases and 8 bases respectively, with 16 bases between them. The CDR3 is made up of 14 amino acids. The germline gives CDR1 ENHRY, CDR2 SYGVKD.

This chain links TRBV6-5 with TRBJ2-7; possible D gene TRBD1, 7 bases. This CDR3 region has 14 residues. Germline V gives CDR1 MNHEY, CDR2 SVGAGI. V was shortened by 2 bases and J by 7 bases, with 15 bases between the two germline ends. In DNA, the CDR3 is TGTGCCAGCAGTTACCTTGCGACAGGGAGGGAGCAGTACTTC. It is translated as CASSYLATGREQYF.

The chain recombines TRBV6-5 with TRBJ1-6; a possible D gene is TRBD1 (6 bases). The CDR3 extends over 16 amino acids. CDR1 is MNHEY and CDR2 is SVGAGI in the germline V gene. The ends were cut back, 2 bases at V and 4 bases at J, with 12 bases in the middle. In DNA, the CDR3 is TGTGCCAGCAGTTACGGGGGGGGCGGGTATAATTCACCCCTCCACTTT. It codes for CASSYGGGGYNSPLHF.

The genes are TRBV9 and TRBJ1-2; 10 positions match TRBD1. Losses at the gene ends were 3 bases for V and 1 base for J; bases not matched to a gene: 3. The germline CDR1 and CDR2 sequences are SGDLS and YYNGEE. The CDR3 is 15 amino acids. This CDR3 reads CASSEGQGLNYGYTF. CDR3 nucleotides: TGTGCCAGCAGCGAGGGACAGGGGCTTAACTATGGCTACACCTTC.

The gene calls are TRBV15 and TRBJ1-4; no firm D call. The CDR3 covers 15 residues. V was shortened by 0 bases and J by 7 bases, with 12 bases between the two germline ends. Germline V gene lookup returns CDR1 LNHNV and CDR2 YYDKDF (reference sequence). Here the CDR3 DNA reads TGTGCCACCAGCAGAGATGGAGAGGGAGCTGAAAAACTGTTTTTT. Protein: CATSRDGEGAEKLFF.

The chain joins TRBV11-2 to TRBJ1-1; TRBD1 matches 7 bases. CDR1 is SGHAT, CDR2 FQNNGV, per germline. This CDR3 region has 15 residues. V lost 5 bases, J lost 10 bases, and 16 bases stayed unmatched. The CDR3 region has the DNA TGTGCCAGCAGCCCCGGACAGGTTTCGGCGGTCGGAGCTTTCTTT. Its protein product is CASSPGQVSAVGAFF.

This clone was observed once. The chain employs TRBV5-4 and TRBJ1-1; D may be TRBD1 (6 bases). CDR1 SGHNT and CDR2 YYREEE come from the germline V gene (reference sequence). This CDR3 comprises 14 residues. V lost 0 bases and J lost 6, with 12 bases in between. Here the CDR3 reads CASSLDGGGSEAFF. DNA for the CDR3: TGTGCCAGCAGCTTGGATGGAGGGGGATCTGAAGCTTTCTTT.

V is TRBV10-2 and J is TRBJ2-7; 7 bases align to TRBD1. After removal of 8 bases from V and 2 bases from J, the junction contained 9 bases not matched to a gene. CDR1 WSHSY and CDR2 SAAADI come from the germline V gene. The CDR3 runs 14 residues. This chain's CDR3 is CASGRQGKAYEQYF. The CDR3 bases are TGCGCCAGCGGAAGACAGGGTAAAGCCTACGAGCAGTACTTC.

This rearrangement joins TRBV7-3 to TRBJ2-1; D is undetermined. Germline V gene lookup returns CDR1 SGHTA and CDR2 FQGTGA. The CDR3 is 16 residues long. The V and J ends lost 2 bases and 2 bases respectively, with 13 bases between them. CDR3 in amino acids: CASSLGQATPYNEQFF. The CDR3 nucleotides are TGTGCCAGCAGCTTAGGGCAAGCGACCCCCTACAATGAGCAGTTCTTC.

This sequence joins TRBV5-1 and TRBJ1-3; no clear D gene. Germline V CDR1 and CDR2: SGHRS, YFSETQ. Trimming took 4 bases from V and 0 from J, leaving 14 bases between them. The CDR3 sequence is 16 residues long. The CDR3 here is CASSQDRSDSGNTIYF. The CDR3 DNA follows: TGCGCCAGCAGCCAGGACCGTTCCGACTCTGGAAACACCATATATTTT.

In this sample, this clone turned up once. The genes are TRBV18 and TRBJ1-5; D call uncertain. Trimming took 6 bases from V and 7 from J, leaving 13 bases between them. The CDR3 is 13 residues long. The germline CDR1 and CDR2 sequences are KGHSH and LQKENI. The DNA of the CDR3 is TGTGCCAGCTCCCTAGGGCAAGGACAGCCCCAGCATTTT. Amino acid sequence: CASSLGQGQPQHF.

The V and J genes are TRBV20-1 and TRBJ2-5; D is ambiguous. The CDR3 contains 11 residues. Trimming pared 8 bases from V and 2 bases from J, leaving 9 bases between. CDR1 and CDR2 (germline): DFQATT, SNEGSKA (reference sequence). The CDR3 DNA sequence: TGCAGTCAGGTGAATCAAGAGACCCAGTACTTC. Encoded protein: CSQVNQETQYF.

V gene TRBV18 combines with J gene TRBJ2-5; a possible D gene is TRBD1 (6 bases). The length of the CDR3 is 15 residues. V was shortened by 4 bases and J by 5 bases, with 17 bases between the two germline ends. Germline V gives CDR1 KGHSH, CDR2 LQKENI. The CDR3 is CASSRGGAVDETQYF. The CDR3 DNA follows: TGTGCCAGCTCACGAGGGGGAGCGGTCGATGAGACCCAGTACTTC. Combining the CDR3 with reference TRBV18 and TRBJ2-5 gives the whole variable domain NAGVMQNPRHLVRRRGQEARLRCSPMKGHSHVYWYRQLPEEGLKFMVYLQKENIIDESGMPKERFSAEFPKEGPSILRIQQVVRGDSAAYFCASSRGGAVDETQYFGPGTRLLVL.

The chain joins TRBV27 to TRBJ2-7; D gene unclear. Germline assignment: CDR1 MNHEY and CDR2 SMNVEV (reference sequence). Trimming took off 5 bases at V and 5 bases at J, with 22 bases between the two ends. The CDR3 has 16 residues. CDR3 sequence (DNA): TGTGCCAGCAGTCAACTAATTGTGGGCGCGATCCACGAGCAGTACTTC. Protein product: CASSQLIVGAIHEQYF.

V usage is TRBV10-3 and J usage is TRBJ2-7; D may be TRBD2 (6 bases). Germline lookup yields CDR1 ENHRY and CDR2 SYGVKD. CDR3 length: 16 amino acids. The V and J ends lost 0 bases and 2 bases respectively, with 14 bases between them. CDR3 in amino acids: CAISESAFREPYEQYF. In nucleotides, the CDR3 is TGTGCCATCAGTGAGTCGGCTTTCCGGGAGCCCTACGAGCAGTACTTC.